The T cell receptor (beta chain) described here comes from a study of identical twins' blood T cells. General study findings and limits: Top TCRbeta clonotypes were shared more with twin than unrelated donors. Twins shared about as many clonotypes as their cloneset sizes predicted.

Six healthy women, forming three identical twin pairs, donated samples. This clonotype came up many times. Its cognate antigen is unknown. The CDR3 extends over 14 amino acids. The V gene end was trimmed by 3 bases and the J gene end by 10 bases; junction bases not matched to a gene: 4. Each TCR cDNA library carried sample-specific barcodes on both ends. TCRdb re-derived calls from the 5' RACE reads in MiXCR, one entry per CDR3 protein. The sample has 300,000 to 450,000 distinct CDR3 sequences, roughly 28% seen once. Sequenced input: PBMCs. This receptor was identified in a woman aged 18 to 55 in good health. This rearrangement joins TRBV12-3 or TRBV12-4 to TRBJ1-4, with 11 bases fitting TRBD1. This CDR3 reads CASSFGQGAGKLFF. The CDR3 nucleotides read TGTGCCAGCAGTTTCGGACAGGGGGCAGGAAAACTGTTTTTT.